This T cell receptor (beta chain) was sequenced in a study of blood T cell repertoires in COVID-19. Study summary: The origin of the acute and convalescent COVID-19 samples was the United States, Italy and Spain. In each case, the material was cDNA or gDNA derived from T cells, B-cell-depleted T cells, or PBMCs.

V lost 4 bases, J lost 5 bases, and 3 bases stayed unmatched. Germline CDR1 MNHEY, CDR2 SMNVEV (reference sequence). CDR3 length: 14 amino acids. In the authors' workflow: The authors estimated nucleated cell counts from reference gene primer amplification. Using immunoSEQ multiplex PCR, the repertoire was profiled, and TCRdb retains in-frame clones only, with some absent. That table gives V, J and clone size, and the DNA gave D and trimming. The sample holds around 9,800 clones, approximately 90% seen once. This clone was detected only once. The receptor comes from a man aged 25-45 years with active or convalescent COVID-19. The chain links TRBV27 to TRBJ2-5; 11 positions match TRBD2. What was sequenced was peripheral blood. The CDR3 is CASSYSGGDETQYF. CDR3 sequence (DNA): TGTGCCAGCAGTTATAGCGGGGGGGACGAGACCCAGTACTTC.